Presented here are 15 T cell receptor beta chains from one specimen sequenced in a study of human T cells and chemical hapten exposure. MiXCR was run by TCRdb on the RACE reads, yielding one entry per CDR3 protein. The sample comprises about 190,000 distinct CDR3 sequences, 24% of which are singletons, and approximately 2.3% rests with the top ten. Time point reported: patch test 3, about 24 weeks after DPC sensitization. Documented treatment: therapeutic diphenylcyclopropenone sensitization with weekly scalp DPC. The material sequenced was whole blood, taken in connection with sensitization to the hapten diphenylcyclopropenone (DPC). The receptors were sampled from a woman aged 40 to 50 with alopecia areata. Some clones in this sample may be carry-over from other donors' samples.

This clonotype was seen a single time. The chain joins TRBV4-2 to TRBJ2-1; 7 nucleotides line up with TRBD2. The CDR3 spans 16 residues. V shed 0 bases and J 2 bases; nucleotides not matched to a gene: 4. Germline CDR1 LGHNA, CDR2 YNFKEQ. The CDR3 DNA sequence: TGTGCCAGCAGCCAAGATAGGGCGGGAGCCTACAATGAGCAGTTCTTC. As protein: CASSQDRAGAYNEQFF.

This clonotype has only a few counts. V is TRBV7-3 and J is TRBJ2-2, with TRBD1 matching over 7 bases. The germline gives CDR1 SGHTA, CDR2 FQGTGA. Trimming at V came to 2 bases and at J to 5 bases, leaving 5 bases not matched to a gene. This CDR3 spans 15 amino acids. CDR3 region: CASSLQGVGTGELFF. CDR3 in DNA: TGTGCCAGCAGCTTACAGGGGGTCGGGACCGGGGAGCTGTTTTTT.

A few counts support this clonotype. The rearrangement links TRBV3-1 to TRBJ2-3; D is ambiguous. Germline V CDR1 and CDR2: LGHDT, YNNKEL (reference sequence). The CDR3 contains 13 residues. V dropped 3 bases and J dropped 5 bases, with 9 bases sitting between them. CDR3 sequence: CASSQVLGDTQYF. Written as DNA, the CDR3 is TGTGCCAGCAGCCAGGTTTTGGGAGATACGCAGTATTTT.

This clonotype was recorded a few times. This chain links TRBV29-1 with TRBJ2-5, with 7 bases fitting TRBD1. This CDR3 has 11 residues. Trimming cost V 7 bases and J 5 bases; bases outside gene matches: 4. The V gene's germline CDR1 is SQVTM and CDR2 ANQGSEA. The DNA for the CDR3 is TGCAGCGGCCAGGACAGGGAGACCCAGTACTTC. Translated: CSGQDRETQYF.

In its sample, this clonotype was seen a few times. The chain employs TRBV4-1 and TRBJ1-2; unclear D gene. The germline V gene has CDR1 MGHRA and CDR2 YSYEKL. The CDR3 loop spans 14 amino acids. Trimming shortened V by 4 bases and J by 0 bases, and 9 bases separated the two germline ends. The CDR3 loop reads CASSPYQANYGYTF. CDR3 nucleotides: TGCGCCAGCAGCCCCTACCAAGCTAACTATGGCTACACCTTC.

Remarks on this clonotype: Germline and junction disagree at one end, which may indicate a read error. The chain employs TRBV29-1 and TRBJ1-3; the D gene is possibly TRBD1 (6 bases). CDR1 SQVTM and CDR2 ANQGSEA come from the germline V gene. The CDR3 sequence is 13 residues long. In nucleotides, the CDR3 is TGCAGCGTTTCCAGGGGAGGAGGAAACACCGTATATTTT. Its protein is CSVSRGGGNTVYF.

The genes are TRBV20-1 and TRBJ2-3; D might be TRBD2 (5 bases). The CDR3 has 16 residues. V was pared by 0 bases and J by 2 bases, with 15 bases between. Germline V gene lookup returns CDR1 DFQATT and CDR2 SNEGSKA (reference sequence). The CDR3, as DNA: TGCAGTGCTAGAGAATGGAGCGGACGAAACACAGATACGCAGTATTTT. Protein sequence: CSAREWSGRNTDTQYF.

This clonotype has more than one count but fewer than ten. This chain joins TRBV7-2 and TRBJ1-1; D gene uncertain. CDR3 length: 14 amino acids. Trimming cost V 0 bases and J 0 bases, with 5 bases left between them. Germline V gives CDR1 SGHTA, CDR2 FQGNSA. The CDR3 sequence is CASSLAIMNTEAFF. The DNA for the CDR3 is TGTGCCAGCAGCTTAGCTATAATGAACACTGAAGCTTTCTTT.

The V call is TRBV20-1, the J call TRBJ2-5, with D uncertain. The CDR3 is 11 residues long. Germline-derived CDR1 and CDR2 are DFQATT and SNEGSKA (reference sequence). The CDR3 bases are TGCAGCATAACTCCACGGGAGACCCAGTACTTC. Its translation is CSITPRETQYF.

The chain links TRBV7-2 to TRBJ2-7; D gene uncertain. The CDR3 sequence is 14 residues long. V was pared by 0 bases and J by 2 bases, with 8 bases between. Germline V gene lookup returns CDR1 SGHTA and CDR2 FQGNSA. The DNA for the CDR3 is TGTGCCAGCAGCTTAGCGGTCGGACCCTACGAGCAGTACTTC. As protein: CASSLAVGPYEQYF.

This clonotype was counted at least ten times. The V call is TRBV28, the J call TRBJ1-1; a possible D gene is TRBD1 (5 bases). V was pared by 5 bases and J by 0 bases, with 19 bases between. This CDR3 spans 17 amino acids. Germline V lookup: CDR1 MDHEN, CDR2 SYDVKM. The CDR3 spells CASSNPGRVLMNTEAFF. The CDR3 region has the DNA TGTGCCAGCAGTAACCCGGGACGGGTGCTCATGAACACTGAAGCTTTCTTT.

This rearrangement joins TRBV24-1 to TRBJ2-7; possible D gene TRBD2, 5 bases. Trimming cost V 4 bases and J 2 bases, with 11 bases left between them. Germline V gives CDR1 KGHDR, CDR2 SFDVKD. The CDR3 runs to 14 residues. CDR3 amino acids: CATSDPGWPYEQYF. CDR3 DNA: TGTGCCACCAGTGACCCGGGATGGCCCTACGAGCAGTACTTC.

This clonotype was observed a few times. The V gene is TRBV19, the J gene TRBJ2-7; perhaps TRBD1 as D (6 bases). Germline V lookup: CDR1 LNHDA, CDR2 SQIVND (reference sequence). The V and J ends lost 11 bases and 5 bases respectively, with 22 bases between them. There are 14 residues in the CDR3. CDR3 amino acids: CASSSLSGTNEQYF. CDR3 sequence (DNA): TGTGCCTCTTCAAGCCTGTCCGGGACAAACGAGCAGTACTTC.

This rearrangement joins TRBV7-3 to TRBJ2-5; maybe TRBD2 (5 bases). The CDR3 has 15 amino acids. V lost 2 bases and J 1 base, leaving 11 bases between the germline ends. Germline lookup yields CDR1 SGHTA and CDR2 FQGTGA. The CDR3 nucleotides are TGTGCCAGCAGCTTAGGAGGCCAGACCCAAGAGACCCAGTACTTC. Encoded protein: CASSLGGQTQETQYF.

This clonotype was seen a few times. The chain couples TRBV29-1 to TRBJ2-7; 13 nucleotides agree with TRBD2. Germline V CDR1 and CDR2: SQVTM, ANQGSEA. This CDR3 is built from 13 residues. V gave up 5 bases and J gave up 6 bases; unmatched junction bases: 4. In DNA form, the CDR3 reads TGCAGCGTTCTGGGACTAGCGGGATTCGAGCAGTACTTC. Translated: CSVLGLAGFEQYF.